This entry lists 16 T cell receptor beta chains sequenced from one sample in a study of T-cell memory formation after mild COVID-19. Each CDR3 protein gets one entry after TCRdb re-called the 5' RACE reads with MiXCR. The repertoire includes under 250,000 distinct CDR3 sequences, 15% of them detected once, and around 2.2% sits in the top ten. The sequencing input was PBMCs or a T cell subset sorted from them (not recorded which). Receptors were obtained from an adult woman who had mild COVID-19 (a few samples of this study predate the infection). Cell type and time point are not known.

This clonotype showed up just a few times. The gene calls are TRBV6-5 and TRBJ2-3, with D possibly being TRBD1 (6 bases). CDR1 MNHEY and CDR2 SVGAGI come from the germline V gene. V was pared by 5 bases and J by 3 bases, with 12 bases between. The CDR3 consists of 14 residues. The CDR3 DNA reads TGTGCCAGCAGTAGGGGGACGGGAACAGATACGCAGTATTTT. As protein: CASSRGTGTDTQYF.

This sequence joins TRBV10-3 and TRBJ2-7; D is uncertain. The V and J ends lost 3 bases and 4 bases respectively, with 10 bases between them. This CDR3 is built from 13 residues. The germline CDR1 and CDR2 sequences are ENHRY and SYGVKD. The CDR3 loop reads CAISDQAGYEQYF. CDR3 nucleotide sequence: TGTGCCATCAGTGACCAGGCAGGTTACGAGCAGTACTTC.

V and J are TRBV29-1 and TRBJ2-5, with TRBD1 matching 7 bases. Germline CDR1 is SQVTM and CDR2 is ANQGSEA. The J segment lost 1 base and the V segment lost 5 bases, leaving 10 bases of the junction unmatched. This CDR3 comprises 15 residues. Written as DNA, the CDR3 is TGCAGCGTTTTATTAGGGGGCCTTTTCCAAGAGACCCAGTACTTC. It codes for CSVLLGGLFQETQYF. The full variable domain, rest sourced from reference TRBV29-1 and TRBJ2-5, is SAVISQKPSRDICQRGTSLTIQCQVDSQVTMMFWYRQQPGQSLTLIATANQGSEATYESGFVIDKFPISRPNLTFSTLTVSNMSPEDSSIYLCSVLLGGLFQETQYFGPGTRLLVL.

The chain recombines TRBV2 with TRBJ1-1; no definite D call. There are 13 residues in the CDR3. Germline V gene data show CDR1 as SNHLY and CDR2 as FYNNEI. V gave up 0 bases and J gave up 6 bases, with 8 bases separating them. The CDR3 protein is CASSEAESSEAFF. CDR3 coding DNA: TGTGCCAGCAGTGAAGCGGAGAGCTCTGAAGCTTTCTTT.

There are many counts of this clonotype. The rearrangement uses TRBV7-2 and TRBJ1-2; perhaps TRBD1 as D (5 bases). V lost 5 bases and J 8 bases, leaving 21 bases between the germline ends. The CDR3 consists of 15 residues. Germline values: CDR1 SGHTA, CDR2 FQGNSA. CDR3 region: CASSPTWGANRGYTF. In nucleotides, the CDR3 is TGTGCCAGCAGCCCTACTTGGGGCGCGAATAGAGGCTACACCTTC.

The chain combines TRBV27 with TRBJ2-3, with no clear D. This CDR3 region has 18 residues. Germline lookup yields CDR1 MNHEY and CDR2 SMNVEV (reference sequence). Trimming shortened V by 0 bases and J by 0 bases, and 16 bases separated the two germline ends. CDR3 bases: TGTGCCAGCAGTTTATCGCCCGTGTTCGCAGGTAGCACAGATACGCAGTATTTT. Amino acids: CASSLSPVFAGSTDTQYF.

The rearrangement links TRBV3-1 to TRBJ1-1; D is unresolved. The CDR3 has 16 residues. Looked up from germline, CDR1 is LGHDT and CDR2 is YNNKEL (reference sequence). The V end was cut by 0 bases, the J end by 1 base, with 12 bases between. In DNA form, the CDR3 reads TGTGCCAGCAGCCAAGATTTACTCAGGCGGAACACTGAAGCTTTCTTT. The encoded protein is CASSQDLLRRNTEAFF.

The chain joins TRBV3-1 to TRBJ1-1, with D uncertain. Germline V gene lookup returns CDR1 LGHDT and CDR2 YNNKEL (reference sequence). The V gene lost 5 bases and the J gene lost 6 bases, with 16 bases spanning the gap. CDR3 size: 14 residues. CDR3 in amino acids: CASSYQDRSAEAFF. As DNA, the CDR3 is TGTGCCAGCAGCTATCAGGACCGGTCGGCTGAAGCTTTCTTT.

This chain uses TRBV25-1 with TRBJ1-1; tentatively, D is TRBD1 (5 bases). Germline V gene data show CDR1 as MGHDK and CDR2 as SYGVNS. The CDR3 extends over 13 amino acids. Trimming removed 7 bases from V and 1 base from J, with 10 bases in between. DNA of the CDR3: TGTGCCAGCATGGGACCCAAGAACACTGAAGCTTTCTTT. This translates into CASMGPKNTEAFF.

This clonotype has a handful of counts. The J gene is TRBJ2-2, the V gene TRBV7-3; maybe TRBD1 (5 bases). V lost 4 bases to trimming and J lost 5 bases, with 17 bases between them. CDR3 size: 16 residues. Germline CDR1 is SGHTA and CDR2 is FQGTGA. CDR3 bases: TGTGCCAGCAGCTCCCGGACCTTTAAGGGGACCGGGGAGCTGTTTTTT. This sequence encodes CASSSRTFKGTGELFF.

This clonotype was found a few times. V usage is TRBV12-3 or TRBV12-4 and J usage is TRBJ1-2; TRBD1 agrees at 9 bases. V gave up 6 bases and J gave up 6 bases; unmatched junction bases: 2. There are 12 residues in the CDR3. The CDR3 reads CASRGDRDGYTF. CDR3 DNA sequence: TGTGCCAGCAGAGGGGACAGGGATGGCTACACCTTC.

This clonotype occurred many times. V gene TRBV7-2 combines with J gene TRBJ1-4, with D perhaps matching TRBD1 (5 bases). Trimming took 3 bases from V and 10 from J, leaving 18 bases between them. The CDR3 totals 15 residues. Germline loops: CDR1 SGHTA, CDR2 FQGNSA. The CDR3, as DNA: TGTGCCAGCAGCTTGCCAGGTTCACTAAGGGGAAAACTGTTTTTT. Translated, it gives CASSLPGSLRGKLFF.

Regarding this clonotype: Being one base from a much bigger clone, this may be a read error. The chain links TRBV5-1 to TRBJ1-1; D might be TRBD1 (5 bases). V lost 0 bases to trimming and J lost 13 bases, with 16 bases between them. Germline V CDR1 and CDR2: SGHRS, YFSETQ. This CDR3 has 13 residues. The CDR3 DNA reads TGCGCCAGCAGCTTGGTAGGGCAGTTGACAGATTTCTTT. This codes for CASSLVGQLTDFF. The variable domain in full, completed from reference TRBV5-1 and TRBJ1-1, reads KAGVTQTPRYLIKTRGQQVTLSCSPISGHRSVSWYQQTPGQGLQFLFEYFSETQRNKGNFPGRFSGRQFSNSRSEMNVSTLELGDSALYLCASSLVGQLTDFFGQGTRLTVV.

The table lists this clonotype with a count of one. The chain combines TRBV27 with TRBJ2-5, with TRBD2 identical over 8 bases. The V segment lost 0 bases and the J segment 5 bases; nucleotides outside the gene matches: 2. The CDR3 sequence is 14 residues long. Germline CDR1 and CDR2: MNHEY and SMNVEV (reference sequence). The CDR3 is CASSLSRGVETQYF. The CDR3 DNA follows: TGTGCCAGCAGTTTATCGCGGGGGGTGGAGACCCAGTACTTC.

This clonotype was counted many times. This chain links TRBV29-1 with TRBJ2-2; D is tentatively TRBD1 or TRBD2 (5 bases each). The length of the CDR3 is 15 residues. The germline CDR1 and CDR2 sequences are SQVTM and ANQGSEA. V lost 4 bases to trimming and J lost 2 bases, with 14 bases between them. The CDR3 DNA is TGCAGCGTTGCAAAGGGGACCGCTAACACCGGGGAGCTGTTTTTT. It translates to CSVAKGTANTGELFF.

The genes are TRBV24-1 and TRBJ2-1; 8 nucleotides align to TRBD1. The CDR3 covers 12 residues. CDR1 KGHDR and CDR2 SFDVKD come from the germline V gene. Trimming cost V 4 bases and J 15 bases; bases outside gene matches: 7. CDR3 in amino acids: CATSEPDRDLFF. DNA for the CDR3: TGTGCCACCAGTGAGCCGGACAGGGACCTGTTCTTC.